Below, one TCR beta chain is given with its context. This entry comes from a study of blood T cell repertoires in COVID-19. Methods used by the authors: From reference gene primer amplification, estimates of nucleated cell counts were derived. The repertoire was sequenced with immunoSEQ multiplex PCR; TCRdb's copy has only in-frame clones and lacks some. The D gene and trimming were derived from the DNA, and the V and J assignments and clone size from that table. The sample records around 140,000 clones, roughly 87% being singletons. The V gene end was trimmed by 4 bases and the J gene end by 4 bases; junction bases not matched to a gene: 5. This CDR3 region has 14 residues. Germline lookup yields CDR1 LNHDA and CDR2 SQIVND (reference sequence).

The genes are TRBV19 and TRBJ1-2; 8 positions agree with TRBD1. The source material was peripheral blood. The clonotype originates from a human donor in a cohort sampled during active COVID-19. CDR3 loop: CASSTQGASYGYTF. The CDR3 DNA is TGTGCCAGTAGTACCCAGGGGGCGAGCTATGGCTACACCTTC. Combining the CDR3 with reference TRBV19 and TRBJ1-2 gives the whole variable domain DGGITQSPKYLFRKEGQNVTLSCEQNLNHDAMYWYRQDPGQGLRLIYYSQIVNDFQKGDIAEGYSVSREKKESFPLTVTSAQKNPTAFYLCASSTQGASYGYTFGSGTRLTVV.